The entry that follows covers one TCR beta chain sequence. Its target is unknown. Germline DNA was also extracted, with blood RNA taken from unsorted whole blood. Before any surgery took place, 3 to 5 milliliters of peripheral blood were collected. The input was 500 ng total RNA; TCR beta cDNA was made from it with a constant-region primer. Three nested multiplex PCR rounds, a slightly modified ARM-PCR, produced the libraries for TCR beta. Running 10 cycles apiece, the first two PCR rounds relied on TRBV1-TRBV30 forward primers together with a C-beta reverse primer. TCRdb fed the multiplex PCR reads into MiXCR, producing one record per CDR3 protein. The data contain 190,000 or so distinct CDR3 sequences, about two thirds of them singletons. This entry comes from a study of tumor-infiltrating lymphocytes in primary liver carcinoma. Study-wide background: Sample yields, roughly 3.5 to 8 million productive TCRbeta reads, were similar across the tissue types. General study results and limits: Relative to tumor region pairs, the tumor-adjacent and tumor-blood pairs showed overlap that was lower. Tumors had a top-250-clone fraction that was significantly higher than blood (p = 0.039).

Germline-derived CDR1 and CDR2 are KGHDR and SFDVKD. The CDR3 spans 16 residues. Trimming stripped 4 bases from V and 2 bases from J, with 14 bases between. The chain employs TRBV24-1 and TRBJ2-1; D remains ambiguous. The TCR comes from a woman between 55 and 75 years old with primary liver carcinoma and hepatitis B virus infection. Sequencing input: peripheral blood. CDR3 residues: CATSDPSPGAYNEQFF. The DNA for the CDR3 is TGTGCCACCAGTGACCCATCCCCCGGAGCCTACAATGAGCAGTTCTTC.